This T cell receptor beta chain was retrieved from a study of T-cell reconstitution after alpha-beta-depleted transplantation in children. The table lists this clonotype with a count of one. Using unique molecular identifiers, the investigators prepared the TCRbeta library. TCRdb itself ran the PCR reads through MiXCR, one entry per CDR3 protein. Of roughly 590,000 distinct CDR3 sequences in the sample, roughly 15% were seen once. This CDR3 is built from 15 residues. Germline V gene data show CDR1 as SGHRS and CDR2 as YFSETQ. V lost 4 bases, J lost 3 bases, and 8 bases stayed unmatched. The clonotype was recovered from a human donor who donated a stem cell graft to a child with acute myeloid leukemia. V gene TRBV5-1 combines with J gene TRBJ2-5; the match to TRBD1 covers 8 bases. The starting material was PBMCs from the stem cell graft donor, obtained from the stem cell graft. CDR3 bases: TGCGCCAGCAGCCGCATGACAGGGGAGAAAGAGACCCAGTACTTC. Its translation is CASSRMTGEKETQYF.